Listed here are 30 T cell receptor beta chains from one sample, sequenced in a study of blood T cell repertoires in COVID-19 (dated by TCRdb to 2018 to 2021). Libraries were built with the immunoSEQ multiplex PCR assay. Held by TCRdb, this immuneACCESS table contains in-frame sequences only and omits some clones. Under half of the omission traces to an unresolved V gene where checked; the cause of the rest is unknown. The sample table lists around 63,000 clones, approximately 86% of them with a count of one. The ten biggest clones cover 3.5% of the sample. The specimen sequenced was peripheral blood. The receptors derive from a man aged 50-59 years with active COVID-19.

CDR3 DNA: TGTGCCAGCTCACCAAACTTACCAACCTCGGAAGCTTTCTTT. Translating gives CASSPNLPTSEAFF. The rearrangement joins TRBV18 to TRBJ1-1; no reliable D call. This CDR3 is built from 14 residues. From germline, CDR1 is KGHSH and CDR2 LQKENI. V was pared by 2 bases and J by 8 bases, with 15 bases between.

The rearrangement links TRBV11-2 to TRBJ2-1; perhaps TRBD1 as D (6 bases). The CDR3 sequence is 15 residues long. Germline V gene sequence: CDR1 SGHAT, CDR2 FQNNGV. Trimming took 0 bases from V and 9 from J, leaving 15 bases between them. Here the CDR3 reads CASSLEQQGLGEQFF. The CDR3 DNA is TGTGCCAGCAGCTTAGAACAACAGGGATTGGGTGAGCAGTTCTTC.

V gene TRBV3-1 (or the pseudogene TRBV3-2) combines with J gene TRBJ2-3; 12 bases are a match to TRBD2. The CDR3 length is 18 residues. Germline V gives CDR1 LGHDT, CDR2 YNNKEL (reference sequence). J lost 0 bases, V lost 3 bases, and 7 bases had no gene match. In DNA, the CDR3 is TGTGCCAGCAGCCAGATAACTAGCGGGGGGTCTAGCACAGATACGCAGTATTTT. Its protein is CASSQITSGGSSTDTQYF.

This clone was counted once. J is TRBJ2-5 and V is TRBV4-1, with 14 bases identical to TRBD2. The germline V gene encodes CDR1 MGHRA and CDR2 YSYEKL. After removal of 6 bases from V and 4 bases from J, the junction contained 4 bases not matched to a gene. CDR3 size: 15 residues. The CDR3 loop reads CASSRLAGGLETQYF. CDR3 in DNA: TGCGCCAGCAGTCGACTAGCGGGGGGGCTAGAGACCCAGTACTTC.

This chain joins TRBV3-1 (or the pseudogene TRBV3-2) and TRBJ1-2; D gene ambiguous. V shed 4 bases and J shed 8 bases, with 11 bases lying between them. The CDR3 spans 12 residues. Germline CDR1 is LGHDT and CDR2 is YNNKEL (reference sequence). CDR3 sequence reads: CASSLQELGYTF. As DNA, the CDR3 is TGTGCCAGCAGCCTTCAAGAGCTCGGCTACACCTTC.

The rearrangement links TRBV6-5 to TRBJ2-7; 9 bases match TRBD1. The trim removed 8 bases at V and 5 bases at J, leaving 7 bases unmatched. The V gene's germline CDR1 is MNHEY and CDR2 SVGAGI. This CDR3 contains 13 residues. Here the CDR3 reads CASEWGQGNEQYF. CDR3 DNA sequence: TGTGCCAGCGAGTGGGGACAGGGAAACGAGCAGTACTTC.

This chain joins TRBV25-1 and TRBJ1-1; D may be TRBD1 (6 bases). Trimming pared 3 bases from V and 5 bases from J, leaving 16 bases between. This CDR3 is 15 amino acids long. CDR1 is MGHDK, CDR2 SYGVNS, per germline. CDR3 sequence (DNA): TGTGCCAGCAGTGATGATGGACAGAGGGGGACTGAAGCTTTCTTT. It yields the protein CASSDDGQRGTEAFF.

V and J are TRBV27 and TRBJ1-5; unclear D gene. This CDR3 region has 14 residues. Looked up from germline, CDR1 is MNHEY and CDR2 is SMNVEV (reference sequence). Trimming took 5 bases from V and 2 from J, leaving 10 bases between them. DNA for the CDR3: TGTGCCAGCAGTGCCGGGTTGGGCAATCAGCCCCAGCATTTT. Its protein is CASSAGLGNQPQHF.

V usage is TRBV5-1 and J usage is TRBJ2-5, with D hard to call. This CDR3 contains 13 residues. V lost 4 bases, J lost 3 bases, and 10 bases lay in between. CDR1 is SGHRS, CDR2 YFSETQ, per germline. CDR3 sequence: CASSDTMEETQYF. The CDR3 DNA reads as TGCGCCAGCAGCGATACTATGGAAGAGACCCAGTACTTC.

The rearrangement joins TRBV6-2 or TRBV6-3 to TRBJ2-1; the D gene is possibly TRBD1 (6 bases). This CDR3 contains 14 residues. Germline V lookup: CDR1 MNHEY, CDR2 SVGEGT. Trimming left V 0 bases short and J 8 bases short, with 11 bases between. The CDR3 is CASSYSFYRDEQFF. Written as DNA, the CDR3 is TGTGCCAGCAGTTACTCCTTTTACAGGGATGAGCAGTTCTTC.

V is TRBV24-1 and J is TRBJ2-1, with 13 bases matching TRBD2. J lost 6 bases, V lost 3 bases, and 10 bases had no gene match. Germline V CDR1 and CDR2: KGHDR, SFDVKD. The CDR3 is 18 residues long. The CDR3 loop is CATSDVPQTSGGVNEQFF. CDR3 sequence (DNA): TGTGCCACCAGTGATGTGCCCCAAACTAGCGGGGGGGTCAATGAGCAGTTCTTC.

The rearrangement links TRBV29-1 to TRBJ1-5; D is possibly TRBD1 (5 bases). Trimming shortened V by 1 base and J by 4 bases, and 23 bases separated the two germline ends. CDR1 and CDR2 from the germline V gene are SQVTM and ANQGSEA. The CDR3 sequence is 18 residues long. The CDR3 DNA follows: TGCAGCGTTGAAGGATCTCTCCTGGGGGGTATACGAAATCAGCCCCAGCATTTT. Protein sequence: CSVEGSLLGGIRNQPQHF.

The chain employs TRBV4-1 and TRBJ2-7; possibly TRBD2 for D (6 bases). Germline assignment: CDR1 MGHRA and CDR2 YSYEKL. This CDR3 comprises 14 residues. Trimming removed 4 bases at V and 2 bases at J, with 12 bases between. The CDR3 reads CASSRTGLPYEQYF. Here the CDR3 DNA reads TGCGCCAGCAGCCGAACGGGACTTCCCTACGAGCAGTACTTC.

The chain links TRBV4-3 to TRBJ2-7; the D is unclear. Trimming removed 0 bases at V and 5 bases at J, with 8 bases between. This CDR3 is 13 amino acids long. Germline V gene data show CDR1 as LGHNA and CDR2 as YSLEER. In nucleotides, the CDR3 is TGCGCCAGCAGCCAAGATGTCAGGAACGAGCAGTACTTC. Protein: CASSQDVRNEQYF.

For the CDR3, the DNA is TGTGCCAGCAAAGAACGGGGATATCAGCCCCAGCATTTT. The encoded protein is CASKERGYQPQHF. V is TRBV6-6 and J is TRBJ1-5; D call uncertain. The length of the CDR3 is 13 residues. CDR1 and CDR2 (germline): MNHNY, SVGAGI (reference sequence). Trimming cost V 7 bases and J 5 bases, with 12 bases left between them.

This chain links TRBV3-1 (or the pseudogene TRBV3-2) with TRBJ2-3; D is possibly TRBD1 (6 bases). CDR1 LGHDT and CDR2 YNNKEL come from the germline V gene (reference sequence). Trimming removed 5 bases at V and 0 bases at J, with 12 bases between. The CDR3 is 15 amino acids. Written as DNA, the CDR3 is TGTGCCAGCAGCTCCGGACAGACTAGCACAGATACGCAGTATTTT. This sequence encodes CASSSGQTSTDTQYF.

J is TRBJ2-3 and V is TRBV12-5; D possibly corresponds to TRBD2 (6 bases). The V end lost 6 bases, the J end lost 2 bases, and 12 bases lay between the germline ends. The CDR3 covers 14 residues. The V gene's germline CDR1 is LGHNT and CDR2 FRNRAP. DNA of the CDR3: TGTGCTAGTGGCCCCTCGGGAGACACAGATACGCAGTATTTT. It is translated as CASGPSGDTDTQYF.

The V and J genes are TRBV6-1 and TRBJ2-7; 10 nucleotides align to TRBD2. There are 18 residues in the CDR3. The germline V gene encodes CDR1 MNHNS and CDR2 SASEGT. J gave up 2 bases and V 1 base, and 11 bases lay outside the gene matches. The CDR3 DNA sequence: TGTGCCAGCAGTGAAGTACCAGCGGGGGGGCCGGCTCCCTACGAGCAGTACTTC. Its translation: CASSEVPAGGPAPYEQYF.

This clone has a single count. J is TRBJ2-7 and V is TRBV7-3; TRBD1 might be the D (5 bases). Germline CDR1 and CDR2: SGHTA and FQGTGA. The V gene lost 7 bases and the J gene lost 1 base, with 20 bases spanning the gap. The CDR3 is 16 residues long. As DNA, the CDR3 is TGTGCCAGCACCCAATCAGCAGGGAACCCGTCCTACGAGCAGTACTTC. Protein: CASTQSAGNPSYEQYF.

The genes are TRBV7-3 and TRBJ2-1, with 13 bases identical to TRBD2. This CDR3 comprises 16 residues. Germline loops: CDR1 SGHTA, CDR2 FQGTGA. J lost 4 bases, V lost 2 bases, and 2 bases had no gene match. CDR3 coding DNA: TGTGCCAGCAGCTTAGAGGGACTAGCGGGGTACAATGAGCAGTTCTTC. It is translated as CASSLEGLAGYNEQFF.

This rearrangement joins TRBV27 to TRBJ1-3; D may be TRBD1 (5 bases). In germline, CDR1 is MNHEY, CDR2 SMNVEV (reference sequence). The CDR3 covers 15 residues. The ends were cut back, 4 bases at V and 4 bases at J, with 14 bases in the middle. CDR3 amino acids: CASSSFRGVGNTIYF. The DNA of the CDR3 is TGTGCCAGCAGTTCCTTTCGGGGGGTCGGAAACACCATATATTTT.

The chain has TRBV11-2 and TRBJ2-1; 14 bases match TRBD2. With 6 bases clipped from V and 7 bases from J, the junction kept 5 bases outside the gene matches. The CDR3 length is 15 residues. The germline gives CDR1 SGHAT, CDR2 FQNNGV. The CDR3 loop reads CASRRLAGGVNEQFF. CDR3 coding DNA: TGTGCCAGCAGACGACTAGCGGGGGGGGTTAATGAGCAGTTCTTC. Full variable domain (missing parts from reference TRBV11-2 and TRBJ2-1): EAGVAQSPRYKIIEKRQSVAFWCNPISGHATLYWYQQILGQGPKLLIQFQNNGVVDDSQLPKDRFSAERLKGVDSTLKIQPAKLEDSAVYLCASRRLAGGVNEQFFGPGTRLTVL.

V gene TRBV29-1 combines with J gene TRBJ2-1, with a weak D call TRBD2 (6 bases). CDR1 and CDR2 from the germline V gene are SQVTM and ANQGSEA. This CDR3 is built from 18 residues. The germline V and J ends were trimmed by 2 bases and 7 bases, with 27 bases remaining between them. The CDR3 nucleotides read TGCAGCGTTGAAAAGAGGTCGGGGCTGTGGGGAGGTGGGAATGAGCAGTTCTTC. Encoded protein: CSVEKRSGLWGGGNEQFF.

The chain couples TRBV9 to TRBJ2-2, with TRBD2 matching over 8 bases. CDR3 length equals 16 residues. The V gene end was trimmed by 0 bases and the J gene end by 5 bases; junction bases not matched to a gene: 6. Looked up from germline, CDR1 is SGDLS and CDR2 is YYNGEE. For the CDR3, the DNA is TGTGCCAGCAGCGTAGATCCGGGGGGGCGGACCGGGGAGCTGTTTTTT. Encoded protein: CASSVDPGGRTGELFF.

The chain couples TRBV10-3 to TRBJ2-5; the match to TRBD2 covers 7 bases. Unmatched junction bases numbered 4, after V lost 2 bases and J lost 4 bases. The germline V gene has CDR1 ENHRY and CDR2 SYGVKD. The CDR3 length is 14 residues. The DNA of the CDR3 is TGTGCCATCAGTGAGGCGGGGGTTTCAGAGACCCAGTACTTC. Protein product: CAISEAGVSETQYF.

The chain has TRBV27 and TRBJ1-1; 8 bases are shared with TRBD1. Germline assignment: CDR1 MNHEY and CDR2 SMNVEV (reference sequence). The CDR3 loop spans 15 amino acids. The V gene end was trimmed by 7 bases and the J gene end by 5 bases; junction bases not matched to a gene: 12. The CDR3 sequence is CASTDRGSGKTEAFF. CDR3 nucleotide sequence: TGTGCCAGCACAGACAGGGGCTCGGGTAAAACTGAAGCTTTCTTT.

The chain is built from TRBV30 and TRBJ1-2, with D perhaps matching TRBD1 (6 bases). CDR1 GTSNPN and CDR2 SVGIG come from the germline V gene (reference sequence). V shed 4 bases and J shed 6 bases, with 9 bases lying between them. This CDR3 has 11 amino acids. CDR3 protein: CAWTQGNGYTF. The CDR3 nucleotides are TGTGCCTGGACACAGGGAAATGGCTACACCTTC.

This chain joins TRBV18 and TRBJ1-1; 9 bases fit TRBD1. Germline CDR1 reads KGHSH; CDR2 reads LQKENI. This CDR3 is 15 amino acids long. J gave up 5 bases and V 7 bases, and 11 bases lay outside the gene matches. CDR3 DNA sequence: TGTGCCAGCTACCAGTCACAGGGGGCTAGGACTGAAGCTTTCTTT. This gives the protein CASYQSQGARTEAFF.

The table lists this clone with a few counts. The V call is TRBV7-2, the J call TRBJ2-1; a possible D gene is TRBD2 (7 bases). CDR1 and CDR2 from the germline V gene are SGHTA and FQGNSA. The CDR3 spans 14 residues. Trimming pared 1 base from V and 9 bases from J, leaving 13 bases between. Written as DNA, the CDR3 is TGTGCCAGCAGCTTAGGAGGGGGGGAGGGTGAGCAGTTCTTC. Its protein is CASSLGGGEGEQFF.

This clone occurred once. The rearrangement uses TRBV6-2 or TRBV6-3 and TRBJ1-5, with 9 bases lining up with TRBD1. The V gene's germline CDR1 is MNHEY and CDR2 SVGEGT. This CDR3 region has 18 residues. V shed 4 bases and J 10 bases; nucleotides not matched to a gene: 20. The CDR3 nucleotides are TGTGCCAGCAGTTGGACATCCGGGACAGGGAATCTGGGTAATCCCCAGCATTTT. It is translated as CASSWTSGTGNLGNPQHF.